This TCR beta chain was retrieved from a study of immune cell composition in non-small cell lung cancer. Study as a whole: Tumours were mainly lung adenocarcinoma or squamous cell carcinoma.

Germline V gene lookup returns CDR1 SGHRS and CDR2 YFSETQ. The CDR3 runs to 16 residues. The V segment lost 3 bases and the J segment 1 base; nucleotides outside the gene matches: 8. Study-wide results and limits: Overall clonality, unlike maximal tumour-associated clone frequency, did not predict TIL reactivity. It was not proven that tumour-reactive clones equal dominant tumour-associated clones.

Points on this clone: Its antigen is unknown.

Produced via immunoSEQ multiplex PCR; TCRdb's table is partial and in-frame only. The sample yields some 9,100 clones, approximately 70% seen once. The chain employs TRBV5-1 and TRBJ2-3; 7 bases are shared with TRBD1. Input material: lung tumor tissue. The receptor's source is a human donor with non-small cell lung cancer. The CDR3 reads CASSSSPGGGTDTQYF. DNA of the CDR3: TGCGCCAGCAGCTCGTCCCCAGGGGGTGGCACAGATACGCAGTATTTT.